This TCR beta chain was obtained from a study of long-term antiretroviral therapy in people with HIV. Investigators performed immunoSEQ version v3.0 at survey level. 40,000-50,000 T-cell genomes per sample were the sequencing target. The protocol was immunoSEQ multiplex PCR, while the TCRdb copy is restricted to in-frame clones and leaves out a portion. The sample has about 43,000 clones, about nine tenths seen once; the top ten hold approximately 5.4%. Notes on this clone: Antigen unknown.

The CDR3 is made up of 15 amino acids. Germline values: CDR1 KGHSH, CDR2 LQKENI. V was pared by 4 bases and J by 0 bases, with 9 bases between. Study outcomes and limitations: Clonal populations expanded prior to ART predominated within the repertoire at all time points. Transplant-donor-level diversity was not reached after ART, though diversity increased.

The sequence was obtained from a woman in her 50s with HIV. The input for sequencing was unsorted PBMCs, taken 0.1 years before starting antiretroviral therapy. The chain uses TRBV18 and TRBJ1-4; D call uncertain. CDR3 DNA sequence: TGTGCCAGCTCACAACCGGGGACAACTAATGAAAAACTGTTTTTT. This codes for CASSQPGTTNEKLFF.